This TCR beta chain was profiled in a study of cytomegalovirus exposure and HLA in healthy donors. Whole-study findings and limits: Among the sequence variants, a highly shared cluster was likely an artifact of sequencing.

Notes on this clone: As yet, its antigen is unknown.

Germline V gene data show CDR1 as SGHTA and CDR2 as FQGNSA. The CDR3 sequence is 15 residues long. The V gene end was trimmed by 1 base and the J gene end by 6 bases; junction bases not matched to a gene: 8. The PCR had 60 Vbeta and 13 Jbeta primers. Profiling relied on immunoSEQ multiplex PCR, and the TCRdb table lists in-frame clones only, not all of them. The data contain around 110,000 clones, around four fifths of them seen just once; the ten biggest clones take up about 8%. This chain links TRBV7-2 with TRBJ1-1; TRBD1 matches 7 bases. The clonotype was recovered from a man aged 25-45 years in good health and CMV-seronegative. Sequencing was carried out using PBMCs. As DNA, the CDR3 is TGTGCCAGCAGCTTAGGGGGACAGCGCCGCGCTGAAGCTTTCTTT. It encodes CASSLGGQRRAEAFF. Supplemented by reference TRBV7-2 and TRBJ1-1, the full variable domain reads GAGVSQSPSNKVTEKGKDVELRCDPISGHTALYWYRQSLGQGLEFLIYFQGNSAPDKSGLPSDRFSAERTGGSVSTLTIQRTQQEDSAVYLCASSLGGQRRAEAFFGQGTRLTVV.